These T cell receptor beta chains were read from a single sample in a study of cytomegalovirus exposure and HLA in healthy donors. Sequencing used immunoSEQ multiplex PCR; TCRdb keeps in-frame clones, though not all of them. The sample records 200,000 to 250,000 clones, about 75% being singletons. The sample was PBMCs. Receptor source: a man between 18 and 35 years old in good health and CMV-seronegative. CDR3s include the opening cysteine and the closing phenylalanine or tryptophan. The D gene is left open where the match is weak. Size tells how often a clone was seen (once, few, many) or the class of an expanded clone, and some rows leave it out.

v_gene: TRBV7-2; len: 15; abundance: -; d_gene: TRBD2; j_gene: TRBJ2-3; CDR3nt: TGTGCCAGCAGCTTAATCCTAGGCGGGAGGGGTACGCAGTATTTT; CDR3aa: CASSLILGGRGTQYF
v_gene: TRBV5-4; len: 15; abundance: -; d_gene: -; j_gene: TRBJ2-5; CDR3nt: TGTGCCAGCAGCCACACCACAGGGTCCCAAGAGACCCAGTACTTC; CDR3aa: CASSHTTGSQETQYF
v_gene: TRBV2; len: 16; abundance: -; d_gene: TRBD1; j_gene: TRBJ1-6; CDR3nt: TGTGCCAGCAGCGATCTAGGGACAGGCGATAATTCACCCCTCCACTTT; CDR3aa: CASSDLGTGDNSPLHF
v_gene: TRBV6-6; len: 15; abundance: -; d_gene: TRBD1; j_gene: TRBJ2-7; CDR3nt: TGTGCCAGCAGTTCTACGGACAGGGGCACCTACGAGCAGTACTTC; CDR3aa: CASSSTDRGTYEQYF
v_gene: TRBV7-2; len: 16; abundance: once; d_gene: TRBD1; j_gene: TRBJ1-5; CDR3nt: TGTGCCAGCAGCTTAGAGGGGACAGGGGGCAATCAGCCCCAGCATTTT; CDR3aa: CASSLEGTGGNQPQHF
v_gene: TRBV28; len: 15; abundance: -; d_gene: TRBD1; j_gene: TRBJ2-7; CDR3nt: TGTGCCAGCAGAGTGGGGGAACAGGGGATGTACGAGCAGTACTTC; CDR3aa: CASRVGEQGMYEQYF
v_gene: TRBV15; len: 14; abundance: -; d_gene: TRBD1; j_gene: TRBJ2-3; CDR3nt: TGTGCCACCAGCAAGGACAGGGGCACAGATACGCAGTATTTT; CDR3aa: CATSKDRGTDTQYF
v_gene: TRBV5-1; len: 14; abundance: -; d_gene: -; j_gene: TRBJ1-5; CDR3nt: TGCGCCAGCAGCTTTTCGGGGATCAATCAGCCCCAGCATTTT; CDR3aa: CASSFSGINQPQHF
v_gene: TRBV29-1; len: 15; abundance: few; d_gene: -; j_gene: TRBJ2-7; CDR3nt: TGCAGCGTTGATATGGAGGGCGGAGACTCCTACGAGCAGTACTTC; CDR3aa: CSVDMEGGDSYEQYF
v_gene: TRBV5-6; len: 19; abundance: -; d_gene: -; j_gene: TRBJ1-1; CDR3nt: TGTGCCAGCAGCTTGAGGCTTTTGGGCAGTACGACCTGGAACACTGAAGCTTTCTTT; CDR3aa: CASSLRLLGSTTWNTEAFF
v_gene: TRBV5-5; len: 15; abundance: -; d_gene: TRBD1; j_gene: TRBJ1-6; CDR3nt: TGTGCCAGCAGCTGGTCCCAGGGGGCAGATTCACCCCTCCACTTT; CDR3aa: CASSWSQGADSPLHF
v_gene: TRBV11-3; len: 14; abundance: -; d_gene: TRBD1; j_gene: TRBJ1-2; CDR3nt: TGTGCCAGCAGCGCCGACAGGGTTAACTATGGCTACACCTTC; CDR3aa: CASSADRVNYGYTF
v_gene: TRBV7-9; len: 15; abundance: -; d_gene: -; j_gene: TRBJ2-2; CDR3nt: TGTGCCAGCAGCTCCTCAGCGGCGAACACCGGGGAGCTGTTTTTT; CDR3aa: CASSSSAANTGELFF
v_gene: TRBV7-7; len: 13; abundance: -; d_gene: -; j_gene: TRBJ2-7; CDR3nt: TGTGCTAGCAGCGAAGGACTAAGCTACGAGCAGTACTTC; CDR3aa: CASSEGLSYEQYF
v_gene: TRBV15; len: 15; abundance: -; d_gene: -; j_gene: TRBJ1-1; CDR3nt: TGTGCCACCAGCTGGAGGGAGGGATTGAACACTGAAGCTTTCTTT; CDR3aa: CATSWREGLNTEAFF
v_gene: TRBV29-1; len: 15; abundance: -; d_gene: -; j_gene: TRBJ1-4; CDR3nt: TGCAGCGTTGAAGTCGGACAGATCCCTAATGAAAAACTGTTTTTT; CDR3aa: CSVEVGQIPNEKLFF
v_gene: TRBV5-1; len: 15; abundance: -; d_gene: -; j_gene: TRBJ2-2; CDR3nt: TGCGCCAGCAGCCATTCAGACGGGTCCACCGGGGAGCTGTTTTTT; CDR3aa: CASSHSDGSTGELFF
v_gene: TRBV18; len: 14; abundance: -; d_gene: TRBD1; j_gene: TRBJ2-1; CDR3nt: TGTGCCAGCTCACCCCGGGACAGCGACAATGAGCAGTTCTTC; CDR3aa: CASSPRDSDNEQFF
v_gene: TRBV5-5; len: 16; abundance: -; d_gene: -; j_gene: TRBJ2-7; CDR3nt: TGTGCCAGCAGCTCTTTGGGGTGGGAGAAGGACTACGAGCAGTACTTC; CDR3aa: CASSSLGWEKDYEQYF
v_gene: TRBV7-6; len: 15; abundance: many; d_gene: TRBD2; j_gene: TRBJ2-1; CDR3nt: TGTGCCAGCACCCCTAGCGGGAGGGCCGGCAATGAGCAGTTCTTC; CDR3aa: CASTPSGRAGNEQFF
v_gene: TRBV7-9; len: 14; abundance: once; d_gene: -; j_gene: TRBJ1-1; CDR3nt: TGTGCCAGCAGCTCTCAGGGTTCGAACACTGAAGCTTTCTTT; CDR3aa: CASSSQGSNTEAFF
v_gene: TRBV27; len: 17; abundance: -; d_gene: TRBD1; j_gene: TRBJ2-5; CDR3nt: TGTGCCAGCAGTTTATCCCGGGGACAGTCCGGGGTAGAGACCCAGTACTTC; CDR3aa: CASSLSRGQSGVETQYF
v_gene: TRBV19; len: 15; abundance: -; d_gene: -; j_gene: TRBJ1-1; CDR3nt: TGTGCCAGTAGTATAGGTAACTACCCAGAGGCTGAAGCTTTCTTT; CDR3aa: CASSIGNYPEAEAFF
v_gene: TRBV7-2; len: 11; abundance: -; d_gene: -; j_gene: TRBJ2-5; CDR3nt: TGTGCCAGCAGCATAAAAGAGACCCAGTACTTC; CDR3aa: CASSIKETQYF
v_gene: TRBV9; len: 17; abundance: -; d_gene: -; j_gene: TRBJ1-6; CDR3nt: TGTGCCAGCAGCGTAGACGTTCGTGGAGGGATCAACTCACCCCTCCACTTT; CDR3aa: CASSVDVRGGINSPLHF
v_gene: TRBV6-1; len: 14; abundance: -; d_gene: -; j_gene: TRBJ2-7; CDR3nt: TGTGCCAGCAGTGCCCGGTCGGGCGGGGACGAGCAGTACTTC; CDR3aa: CASSARSGGDEQYF
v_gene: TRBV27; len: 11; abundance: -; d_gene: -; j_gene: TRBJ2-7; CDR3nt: TGTGCCAGCAGTTCAACCTACGAGCAGTACTTC; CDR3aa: CASSSTYEQYF
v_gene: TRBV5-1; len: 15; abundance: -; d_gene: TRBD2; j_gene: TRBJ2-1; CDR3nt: TGCGCCAGCAGCACCGGACGGCTAGCGGGGGATGAGCAGTTCTTC; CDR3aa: CASSTGRLAGDEQFF
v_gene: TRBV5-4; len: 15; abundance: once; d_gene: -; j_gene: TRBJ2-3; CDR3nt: TGTGCCAGCAGCTTGTACGCAGGGGCCCCAGATACGCAGTATTTT; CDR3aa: CASSLYAGAPDTQYF
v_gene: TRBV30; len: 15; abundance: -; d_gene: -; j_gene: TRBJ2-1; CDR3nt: TGTGCCTGGATGGAGACTCTCCCCTCCTACAATGAGCAGTTCTTC; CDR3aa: CAWMETLPSYNEQFF
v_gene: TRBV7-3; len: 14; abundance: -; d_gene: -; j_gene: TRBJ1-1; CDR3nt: TGTGCCAGCAGCCGCACTTCTGGGAACACTGAAGCTTTCTTT; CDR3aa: CASSRTSGNTEAFF
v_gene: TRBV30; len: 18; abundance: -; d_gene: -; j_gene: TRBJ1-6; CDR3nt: TGTGCCTGGAGTACCTTAAAGGGGGGGATCCCGAATAATTCACCCCTCCACTTT; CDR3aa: CAWSTLKGGIPNNSPLHF
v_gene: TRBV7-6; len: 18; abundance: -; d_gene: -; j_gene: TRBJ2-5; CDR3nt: TGTGCCAGCAGCTTAGCACCCCCGGGGAGTCTGCGGGAAGAGACCCAGTACTTC; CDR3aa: CASSLAPPGSLREETQYF
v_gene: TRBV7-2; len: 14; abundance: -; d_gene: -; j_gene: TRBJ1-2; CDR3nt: TGTGCCAGCAGCTTAGACTCTACGGTACATGGCTACACCTTC; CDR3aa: CASSLDSTVHGYTF
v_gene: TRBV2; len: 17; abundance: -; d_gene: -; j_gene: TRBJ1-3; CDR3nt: TGTGCCAGCAGTGATGGGCGGGAGTTAGGCTCTGGAAACACCATATATTTT; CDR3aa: CASSDGRELGSGNTIYF
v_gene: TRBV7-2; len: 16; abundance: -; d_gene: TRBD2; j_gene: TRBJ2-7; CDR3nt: TGTGCCAGCAGCCCCCAAGCGGGGGGGGGATCCTACGAGCAGTACTTC; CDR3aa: CASSPQAGGGSYEQYF